This TCR beta chain was sequenced in a study of early T cells in non-severe SARS-CoV-2 infection. As for the study in general: The input, bulk RNA from unsorted whole blood, was sequenced, and chains were unpaired.

Study-level findings and limits: VDJdb matching, biased toward anti-spike CD8 responses, missed private and CD4 specificities.

Turning to this clonotype: Its antigen remains unknown.

This CDR3 spans 14 amino acids. Trimming cost V 3 bases and J 1 base, with 10 bases left between them. Germline V CDR1 and CDR2: LNHNV, YYDKDF (reference sequence). Individual cDNA molecules received unique molecular identifiers. TCRdb passed the 5' RACE reads through MiXCR, listing each CDR3 protein once. The sample records about 54,000 distinct CDR3 sequences, 7.7% being singletons. The J gene is TRBJ2-7, the V gene TRBV15, with D unclear. The sequenced sample was whole blood, obtained at baseline. This TCR was recovered from an adult who was a healthcare worker with PCR-confirmed SARS-CoV-2 infection or an uninfected control (not recorded which). The CDR3 region has the DNA TGTGCCACCAGCAGGGGTGGGCAGTCCTACGAGCAGTACTTC. As protein: CATSRGGQSYEQYF.